This is a list of T cell receptor beta chains from one sample in a study of T-cell reconstitution after alpha-beta-depleted transplantation in children. TCRdb independently ran MiXCR on the PCR reads; one entry per CDR3 protein. The top ten clones hold 23% of a sample with 280,000 or so distinct CDR3 sequences, 11% of them seen once. The sequencing here drew on peripheral blood, taken 180 days after TCRalphabeta/CD19-depleted stem cell transplant. These receptors were obtained from a male patient aged 2-10 years who had a stem cell transplant for chronic granulomatous disease, so the T cells may come from the graft donor. The CDR3 runs from the conserved cysteine through the conserved F or W. The D gene is left open where the match is weak. Where a row states a size, it is once, few, many or the class of an expanded clone; other rows omit it.

clone size	D gene	J gene	V gene	CDR3 protein	CDR3 DNA
many	-	TRBJ2-6	TRBV10-3	CAISESNLGSGANVLTF	TGTGCCATCAGTGAGTCGAATCTCGGGTCTGGGGCCAACGTCCTGACTTTC
-	-	TRBJ2-1	TRBV20-1	CSARGFLYNEQFF	TGCAGTGCTAGAGGTTTCTTGTACAATGAGCAGTTCTTC
many	TRBD1	TRBJ1-6	TRBV25-1	CASSQTGTGRSYNSPLHF	TGTGCCAGCAGTCAAACCGGGACAGGGCGCTCCTATAATTCACCCCTCCACTTT
many	TRBD1	TRBJ2-7	TRBV6-1	CASAGDRSYEQYF	TGTGCCAGCGCCGGGGACAGATCCTACGAGCAGTACTTC
many	-	TRBJ2-1	TRBV4-3	CASSQDEDNEQFF	TGCGCCAGCAGCCAAGATGAAGACAATGAGCAGTTCTTC
many	-	TRBJ2-7	TRBV6-1	CASARAYDYEQYF	TGTGCCAGCGCCAGGGCATATGACTACGAGCAGTACTTC
many	TRBD1	TRBJ2-7	TRBV9	CASSHHPSYGTAYEQYF	TGTGCCAGCAGCCATCACCCCTCATACGGGACAGCCTACGAGCAGTACTTC
many	TRBD1	TRBJ1-2	TRBV5-1	CASSPALGQASRGYTF	TGCGCCAGCAGCCCGGCCCTAGGACAGGCCTCTCGGGGCTACACCTTC
many	TRBD1	TRBJ1-5	TRBV7-6	CASSLSGGGDQPQHF	TGTGCCAGCAGCTTATCAGGGGGTGGGGATCAGCCCCAGCATTTT
many	TRBD2	TRBJ2-2	TRBV4-3	CASSQDRGGVGELFF	TGCGCCAGCAGCCAAGATCGCGGGGGGGTCGGGGAGCTGTTTTTT
many	-	TRBJ2-7	TRBV28	CASSFGRVPYEQYF	TGTGCCAGCAGTTTTGGACGGGTCCCCTACGAGCAGTACTTC
many	-	TRBJ2-7	TRBV20-1	CSARAPYTGPLGDEQYF	TGCAGTGCTAGAGCCCCCTATACAGGGCCTCTTGGGGACGAGCAGTACTTC
many	-	TRBJ2-5	TRBV15	CATRGGLQETQYF	TGTGCCACCCGCGGAGGGCTACAAGAGACCCAGTACTTC
-	-	TRBJ1-4	TRBV2	CATSGPSGAANEKLFF	TGTGCCACCTCCGGGCCGTCCGGAGCGGCTAATGAAAAACTGTTTTTT
many	-	TRBJ1-1	TRBV27	CASSTQGGNTEAFF	TGTGCCAGCAGTACGCAGGGCGGGAACACTGAAGCTTTCTTT
-	TRBD2	TRBJ2-3	TRBV23-1	CASSQSGPGLATNTDTQYF	TGCGCCAGCAGTCAATCCGGCCCGGGACTAGCGACAAACACAGATACGCAGTATTTT
many	-	TRBJ2-6	TRBV18	CASSPLWGGLGANVLTF	TGTGCCAGCTCACCCCTCTGGGGGGGGCTAGGGGCCAACGTCCTGACTTTC
many	-	TRBJ2-1	TRBV7-6	CASSLRLTNEQFF	TGTGCCAGCAGCCTACGGCTCACCAATGAGCAGTTCTTC
-	-	TRBJ2-2	TRBV6-5	CASCYARGVSFSRELFF	TGTGCCAGCTGTTACGCACGCGGGGTCTCTTTTAGCCGGGAGCTGTTTTTT
many	TRBD1	TRBJ1-1	TRBV6-5	CASSNLRTGWNTEAFF	TGTGCCAGCAGTAACCTCCGGACAGGTTGGAACACTGAAGCTTTCTTT
many	-	TRBJ2-7	TRBV7-9	CASSNSYEQYF	TGTGCCAGCAGCAACTCCTACGAGCAGTACTTC
many	TRBD2	TRBJ2-3	TRBV28	CASSTAGETDTQYF	TGTGCCAGCAGTACAGCGGGAGAAACAGATACGCAGTATTTT
many	-	TRBJ1-6	TRBV25-1	CASSEYMARGSPLHF	TGTGCCAGCAGTGAATATATGGCCAGGGGATCACCCCTCCACTTT
many	-	TRBJ2-5	TRBV10-3	CAISERETQYF	TGTGCCATCAGTGAGCGGGAGACCCAGTACTTC
many	TRBD2	TRBJ2-1	TRBV7-3	CASSLRAGVSYNEQFF	TGTGCCAGCAGCTTAAGAGCGGGAGTTAGTTACAATGAGCAGTTCTTC
many	TRBD2	TRBJ2-1	TRBV7-6	CASVPGLAGVPPGNEQFF	TGTGCCAGCGTACCGGGACTAGCGGGGGTTCCCCCTGGGAATGAGCAGTTCTTC
many	-	TRBJ2-1	TRBV10-3	CAISPGTNLRGQFF	TGTGCCATCAGTCCCGGGACGAACTTAAGGGGGCAGTTCTTC
many	-	TRBJ1-1	TRBV29-1	CSVHPGGTSPAFF	TGCAGCGTTCACCCGGGGGGCACTTCCCCAGCTTTCTTT
many	-	TRBJ2-7	TRBV29-1	CSVVTPDNYEQYF	TGCAGCGTCGTCACCCCCGACAACTACGAGCAGTACTTC
many	TRBD1	TRBJ1-2	TRBV27	CASSSPTGDYGYTF	TGTGCCAGCAGTTCCCCGACAGGGGACTATGGCTACACCTTC
-	TRBD2	TRBJ2-1	TRBV5-1	CASSAGLAGPSYNEQFF	TGCGCCAGCAGCGCAGGACTAGCGGGACCCTCCTACAATGAGCAGTTCTTC
few	TRBD2	TRBJ2-2	TRBV19	CASSRELAGGPGELFF	TGTGCCAGTAGTAGGGAACTAGCGGGAGGTCCCGGGGAGCTGTTTTTT
many	TRBD1	TRBJ2-7	TRBV27	CASSLYGQEREQYF	TGTGCCAGCAGTTTATATGGACAGGAACGCGAGCAGTACTTC
many	TRBD1	TRBJ2-7	TRBV5-1	CASSSSGTVSYEQYF	TGCGCCAGCAGCTCCTCCGGGACAGTTAGCTACGAGCAGTACTTC
many	-	TRBJ2-7	TRBV20-1	CSASPPNYEQYF	TGCAGTGCTAGCCCCCCGAACTACGAGCAGTACTTC
many	TRBD2	TRBJ2-3	TRBV6-2/TRBV6-3	CASSSGLADGDTQYF	TGTGCCAGCAGTTCCGGACTAGCGGATGGGGATACGCAGTATTTT
few	TRBD1	TRBJ2-7	TRBV4-1	CASSPGQGVVIHEQYF	TGCGCCAGCAGTCCGGGACAGGGGGTGGTAATCCACGAGCAGTACTTC
many	-	TRBJ2-1	TRBV11-2	CASSPGPGHSSYNEQFF	TGTGCCAGCAGCCCGGGGCCGGGGCACAGCTCCTACAATGAGCAGTTCTTC
many	-	TRBJ2-4	TRBV7-8	CASSSALGDLFIDGAKNIQYF	TGTGCCAGCAGCTCGGCCCTCGGTGACCTGTTTATTGACGGAGCCAAAAACATTCAGTACTTC
many	TRBD2	TRBJ2-3	TRBV29-1	CSVHSGSADTQYF	TGCAGCGTTCATAGCGGGAGCGCAGATACGCAGTATTTT
many	TRBD2	TRBJ2-3	TRBV5-1	CASSPLSGRGTDTQYF	TGCGCCAGCAGCCCATTAAGCGGGAGGGGCACAGATACGCAGTATTTT
many	-	TRBJ1-6	TRBV11-2	CASSLAGASYNSPLHF	TGTGCCAGCAGCTTAGCGGGGGCCTCCTATAATTCACCCCTCCACTTT
few	TRBD1	TRBJ1-1	TRBV13	CASSLLGGEDTEAFF	TGTGCCAGCAGTCTACTAGGGGGCGAGGACACTGAAGCTTTCTTT
many	-	TRBJ2-5	TRBV24-1	CATRDGGSVQETQYF	TGTGCCACCAGGGACGGAGGGTCCGTACAAGAGACCCAGTACTTC
many	-	TRBJ2-5	TRBV6-1	CASRRDSGWETQYF	TGTGCCAGCAGGCGGGACAGCGGGTGGGAGACCCAGTACTTC
-	TRBD2	TRBJ2-1	TRBV5-1	CASSLAKTSGSYNEQFF	TGCGCCAGCAGCTTGGCTAAGACTAGCGGGAGTTACAATGAGCAGTTCTTC
many	TRBD1	TRBJ2-5	TRBV10-3	CAISRQGSETQYF	TGTGCCATCAGTCGACAGGGGTCAGAGACCCAGTACTTC
few	TRBD2	TRBJ2-1	TRBV7-3	CASSPSGLAGEGWNEQFF	TGTGCCAGCAGCCCATCCGGACTAGCGGGAGAAGGGTGGAATGAGCAGTTCTTC
many	TRBD2	TRBJ2-2	TRBV14	CASSQVSFAGGRTGELFF	TGTGCCAGCAGCCAAGTATCCTTCGCGGGAGGAAGAACCGGGGAGCTGTTTTTT
many	-	TRBJ2-1	TRBV15	CATSLTPRHWPENEQFF	TGTGCCACCAGCCTAACACCGCGGCACTGGCCGGAGAATGAGCAGTTCTTC
many	-	TRBJ2-7	TRBV30	CAWSKQFVEQYF	TGTGCCTGGAGTAAGCAGTTTGTTGAGCAGTACTTC
many	-	TRBJ2-7	TRBV10-3	CAISESTRAGEQYF	TGTGCCATCAGTGAGTCGACTCGGGCGGGGGAGCAGTACTTC
many	-	TRBJ2-2	TRBV29-1	CSVVRGRNTGELFF	TGCAGCGTTGTAAGGGGAAGGAACACCGGGGAGCTGTTTTTT
many	-	TRBJ2-5	TRBV18	CASSPRPDSLVQETQYF	TGTGCCAGCTCGCCCAGACCGGACTCTCTGGTCCAAGAGACCCAGTACTTC
many	-	TRBJ1-1	TRBV28	CASSLGATEAFF	TGTGCCAGCAGTTTAGGGGCCACTGAAGCTTTCTTT